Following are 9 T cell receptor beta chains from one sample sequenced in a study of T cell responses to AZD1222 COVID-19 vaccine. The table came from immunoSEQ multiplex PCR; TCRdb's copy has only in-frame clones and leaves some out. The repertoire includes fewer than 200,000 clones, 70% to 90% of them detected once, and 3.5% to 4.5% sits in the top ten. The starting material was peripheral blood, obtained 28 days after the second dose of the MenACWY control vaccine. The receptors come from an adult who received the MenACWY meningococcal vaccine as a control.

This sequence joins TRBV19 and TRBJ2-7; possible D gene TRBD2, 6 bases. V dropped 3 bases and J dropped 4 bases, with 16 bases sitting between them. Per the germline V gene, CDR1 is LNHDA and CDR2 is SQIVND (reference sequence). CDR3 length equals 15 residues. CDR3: CASSMMGTQRYEQYF. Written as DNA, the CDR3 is TGTGCCAGTAGTATGATGGGGACTCAGAGGTACGAGCAGTACTTC.

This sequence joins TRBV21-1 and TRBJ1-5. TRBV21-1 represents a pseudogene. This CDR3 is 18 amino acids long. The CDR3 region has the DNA TGTGCCAGCAGCAAAGCTGGGAGGGGCAGGAATAGCAATCAGCCCCAGCATTTT. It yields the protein CASSKAGRGRNSNQPQHF.

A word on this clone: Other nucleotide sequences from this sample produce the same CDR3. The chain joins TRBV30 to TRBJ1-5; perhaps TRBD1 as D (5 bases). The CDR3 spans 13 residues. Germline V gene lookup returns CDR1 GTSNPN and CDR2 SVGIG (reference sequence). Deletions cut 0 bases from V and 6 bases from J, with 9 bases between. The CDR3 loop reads CAWSVQGGQPQHF. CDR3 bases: TGTGCCTGGAGTGTGCAGGGAGGTCAGCCCCAGCATTTT.

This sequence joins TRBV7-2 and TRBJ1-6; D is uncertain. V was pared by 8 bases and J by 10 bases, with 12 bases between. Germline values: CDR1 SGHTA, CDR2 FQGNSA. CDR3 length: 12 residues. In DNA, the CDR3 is TGTGCCAGCGTGCGTCGCGGCTCACCCCTCCACTTT. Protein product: CASVRRGSPLHF. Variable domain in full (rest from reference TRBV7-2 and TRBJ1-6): GAGVSQSPSNKVTEKGKDVELRCDPISGHTALYWYRQSLGQGLEFLIYFQGNSAPDKSGLPSDRFSAERTGGSVSTLTIQRTQQEDSAVYLCASVRRGSPLHFGNGTRLTVT.

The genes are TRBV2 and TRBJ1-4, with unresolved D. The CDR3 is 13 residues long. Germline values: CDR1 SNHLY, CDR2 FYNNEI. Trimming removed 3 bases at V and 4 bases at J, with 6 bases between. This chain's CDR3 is CASSDRGNEKLFF. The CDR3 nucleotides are TGTGCCAGCAGTGATCGGGGTAATGAAAAACTGTTTTTT.

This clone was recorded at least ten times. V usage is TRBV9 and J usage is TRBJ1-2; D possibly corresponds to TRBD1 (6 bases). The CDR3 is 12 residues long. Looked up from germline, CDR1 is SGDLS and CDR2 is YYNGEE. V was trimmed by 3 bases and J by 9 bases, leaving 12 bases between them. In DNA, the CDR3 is TGTGCCAGCAGCGACGGACAGTCCCGCTACACCTTC. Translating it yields CASSDGQSRYTF.

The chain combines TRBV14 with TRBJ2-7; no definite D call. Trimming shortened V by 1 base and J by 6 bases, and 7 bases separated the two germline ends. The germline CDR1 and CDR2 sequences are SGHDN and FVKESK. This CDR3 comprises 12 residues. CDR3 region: CASSQGFREQYF. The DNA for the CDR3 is TGTGCCAGCAGCCAAGGTTTTCGCGAGCAGTACTTC.

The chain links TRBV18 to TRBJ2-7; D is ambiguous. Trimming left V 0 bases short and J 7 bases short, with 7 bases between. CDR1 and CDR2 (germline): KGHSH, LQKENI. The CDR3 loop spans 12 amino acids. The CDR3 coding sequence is TGTGCCAGCTCACCACCTAAGAGGGAGCAGTACTTC. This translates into CASSPPKREQYF.

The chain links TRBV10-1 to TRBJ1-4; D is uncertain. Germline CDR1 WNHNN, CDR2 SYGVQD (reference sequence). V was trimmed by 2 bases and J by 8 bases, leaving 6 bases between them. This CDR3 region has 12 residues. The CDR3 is CASSETGEKLFF. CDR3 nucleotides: TGCGCCAGCAGTGAGACGGGCGAAAAACTGTTTTTT.